This record covers a single T cell receptor beta chain. What it recognizes is unknown. These data belong to a study of response to subunit inactivated influenza vaccine. Findings and limits, study-wide: The authors suggested that every seasonal influenza vaccination recruits few new T cells.

This CDR3 region has 12 residues. V shed 6 bases and J shed 8 bases, with 16 bases lying between them. CDR1 and CDR2 (germline): DFQATT, SNEGSKA (reference sequence). Each CDR3 protein is one row after TCRdb ran MiXCR on the RT-PCR reads. The table lists about 650,000 distinct CDR3 sequences, around 14% of them singletons. This sample comprised PBMCs from blood, obtained 12 days after vaccination. The source is a middle-aged man who received an inactivated influenza vaccine. The chain combines TRBV20-1 with TRBJ1-2; D possibly corresponds to TRBD1 (5 bases). The CDR3 nucleotides read TGCAGTGCACTCAGGGTAGTGGAAGGCTACACCTTC. Its translation: CSALRVVEGYTF.